One and the same sample provided the 3 T cell receptor beta chains below, sequenced in a study of T-cell reconstitution after alpha-beta-depleted transplantation in children. A TCRbeta library incorporating unique molecular identifiers was prepared. Each CDR3 protein gets one entry after TCRdb re-called the PCR reads with MiXCR. The table shows 200,000 to 300,000 distinct CDR3 sequences, with about 12% occurring only once. Here the sequenced sample was PBMCs from the stem cell graft donor, taken from the stem cell graft. Every receptor here comes from a human donor who donated a stem cell graft to a child with acute lymphoblastic leukemia.

The V call is TRBV30, the J call TRBJ2-7; D gene unclear. Trimming pared 2 bases from V and 3 bases from J, leaving 14 bases between. Germline CDR1 GTSNPN, CDR2 SVGIG (reference sequence). The CDR3 runs 14 residues. The CDR3 spells CAWSPGRASYEQYF. The CDR3, as DNA: TGTGCCTGGAGTCCCGGACGGGCGAGCTACGAGCAGTACTTC.

This clonotype was recorded at least ten times. The CDR3, as DNA: TGTGCCGGGAAAATAACCAACACCGGGGAGCTGTTTTTT. This encodes CAGKITNTGELFF. The chain has TRBV7-9 and TRBJ2-2; D not resolved. Germline loops: CDR1 SEHNR, CDR2 FQNEAQ (reference sequence). This CDR3 spans 13 amino acids. Trimming removed 11 bases from V and 2 bases from J, with 12 bases in between.

This clonotype was seen many times. This chain links TRBV10-3 with TRBJ1-1; unclear D gene. V was cut by 3 bases and J by 6 bases, with 14 bases left in between. The CDR3 extends over 14 amino acids. From germline, CDR1 is ENHRY and CDR2 SYGVKD. CDR3 loop: CAISDTGGWAEAFF. The DNA of the CDR3 is TGTGCCATCAGTGACACCGGAGGTTGGGCTGAAGCTTTCTTT.